This T cell receptor beta chain was retrieved from a study of early T cells in non-severe SARS-CoV-2 infection. Study details: Sequenced bulk RNA came from whole blood that was unsorted, and chains were unpaired. Whole-study findings and limits: Matching against VDJdb likely underestimated virus-specific expansions, favoring anti-spike CD8.

This clonotype was seen a few times. Its antigen is currently unknown. cDNA molecules, individually, were tagged with unique molecular identifiers. TCRdb reprocessed the 5' RACE reads via MiXCR and lists one record per CDR3 protein. The sample shows approximately 75,000 distinct CDR3 sequences, roughly 15% of them seen only once. This CDR3 contains 14 residues. V shed 4 bases, J shed 6 bases, and the junction held 5 bases outside the gene matches. Germline CDR1 and CDR2: MNHEY and SMNVEV (reference sequence). The sequencing here drew on whole blood, taken at baseline. The chain employs TRBV27 and TRBJ1-2, with TRBD1 matching 10 bases. The TCR was taken from an adult who was a healthcare worker with PCR-confirmed SARS-CoV-2 infection or an uninfected control (not recorded which). The CDR3 bases are TGTGCCAGCAGTTCCCCGACAGGGGGCAATGGCTACACCTTC. Encoded protein: CASSSPTGGNGYTF.